The 14 T cell receptor beta chains in this list originate from one sample, sequenced in a study of blood T cell repertoires in COVID-19. The assay was immunoSEQ multiplex PCR, and TCRdb's table has in-frame clones only and misses some. This sample yields roughly 76,000 clones, of which roughly four fifths are seen a single time; 30% to 40% belongs to the top ten. The sample taken for sequencing was peripheral blood. Every receptor here comes from a woman in her 70s with acute or convalescent COVID-19.

The V call is TRBV6-6, the J call TRBJ2-7; 8 nucleotides line up with TRBD1. The CDR3 loop spans 14 amino acids. With 6 bases clipped from V and 5 bases from J, the junction kept 9 bases outside the gene matches. Looked up from germline, CDR1 is MNHNY and CDR2 is SVGAGI (reference sequence). CDR3 sequence reads: CASSGTGPHHEQYF. In DNA form, the CDR3 reads TGTGCCAGCAGCGGGACAGGCCCTCACCACGAGCAGTACTTC.

The chain couples TRBV7-2 to TRBJ1-2; 7 bases map to TRBD1. Germline lookup yields CDR1 SGHTA and CDR2 FQGNSA. V shed 4 bases, J shed 7 bases, and the junction held 9 bases outside the gene matches. This CDR3 has 14 residues. CDR3 in amino acids: CASSSLTGMGGYTF. The CDR3 DNA is TGTGCCAGCAGCTCGCTGACAGGGATGGGTGGCTACACCTTC.

J is TRBJ2-7 and V is TRBV7-2; 7 nucleotides line up with TRBD2. Losses at the gene ends were 4 bases for V and 1 base for J; bases not matched to a gene: 7. Germline lookup yields CDR1 SGHTA and CDR2 FQGNSA. CDR3 length: 15 residues. The CDR3 DNA sequence: TGTGCCAGCAGCTCCGTTGGGGGAGGGTCCTACGAGCAGTACTTC. Protein: CASSSVGGGSYEQYF.

This rearrangement joins TRBV3-1 (or the pseudogene TRBV3-2) to TRBJ1-6, with D possibly TRBD1 on 5 matching bases. The V gene's germline CDR1 is LGHDT and CDR2 YNNKEL (reference sequence). CDR3 size: 14 residues. Deletions cut 1 base from V and 10 bases from J, with 11 bases between. DNA for the CDR3: TGTGCCAGCAGCCAAGCAGGGAACCTCTCACCCCTCCACTTT. Its translation: CASSQAGNLSPLHF.

The chain uses TRBV12-3 or TRBV12-4 and TRBJ1-1; 7 nucleotides match TRBD1. V was pared by 6 bases and J by 7 bases, with 5 bases of the junction left unmatched. The CDR3 spans 12 residues. In DNA form, the CDR3 reads TGTGCCAGCAGCGGGGGACAGTTTGAAGCTTTCTTT. It yields the protein CASSGGQFEAFF.

The chain links TRBV2 to TRBJ2-7; TRBD2 aligns across 9 bases. CDR3 length: 14 residues. Germline V gene data show CDR1 as SNHLY and CDR2 as FYNNEI. Unmatched junction bases numbered 13, after V lost 10 bases and J lost 6 bases. CDR3 bases: TGTGCCACCGCAACGAGGGTAGCGGGAGTCGAGCAGTACTTC. It codes for CATATRVAGVEQYF.

The J gene is TRBJ2-1, the V gene TRBV3-1 (or the pseudogene TRBV3-2), with unresolved D. The CDR3 length is 15 residues. Germline assignment: CDR1 LGHDT and CDR2 YNNKEL (reference sequence). Between the trimmed V and J ends, which lost 6 bases and 0 bases, there was a span of 12 bases. DNA for the CDR3: TGTGCCAGCAGTATAGCCGCCAGCTCCTACAATGAGCAGTTCTTC. Protein: CASSIAASSYNEQFF.

This clone was recorded once. The gene calls are TRBV28 and TRBJ1-5; TRBD1 matches at 8 bases. The CDR3 consists of 16 residues. Germline-derived CDR1 and CDR2 are MDHEN and SYDVKM. With V trimmed by 4 bases and J by 6 bases, 11 bases remained unmatched. The CDR3 loop is CASSSGQGSTGQPQHF. The CDR3 DNA follows: TGTGCCAGCAGTTCCGGACAGGGAAGTACGGGTCAGCCCCAGCATTTT.

A single count supports this clone. This chain joins TRBV30 and TRBJ2-2, with TRBD2 identical over 7 bases. In germline, CDR1 is GTSNPN, CDR2 SVGIG (reference sequence). The CDR3 length is 17 residues. V lost 3 bases and J lost 3; bases outside the gene matches: 13. The DNA for the CDR3 is TGTGCCTGGAGCCGGGGGAGGGCAGGGAGGTACACCGGGGAGCTGTTTTTT. Protein sequence: CAWSRGRAGRYTGELFF.

The chain links TRBV7-2 to TRBJ2-2; D might be TRBD2 (5 bases). CDR3 size: 15 residues. Per germline, CDR1 SGHTA and CDR2 FQGNSA. The V end was cut by 3 bases, the J end by 5 bases, with 13 bases between. The CDR3, as DNA: TGTGCCAGCAGCTTCGTTGGTATAGCGACCGGGGAGCTGTTTTTT. This gives the protein CASSFVGIATGELFF.

The V and J genes are TRBV2 and TRBJ2-7; 8 bases are shared with TRBD1. CDR3 size: 13 residues. CDR1 and CDR2 (germline): SNHLY, FYNNEI. CDR3 coding DNA: TGTGCATCGACCGGGACAGGACCTTACGAGCAGTACTTC. Its protein product is CASTGTGPYEQYF. The entire variable domain, with the rest obtained from reference TRBV2 and TRBJ2-7, is as follows: EPEVTQTPSHQVTQMGQEVILRCVPISNHLYFYWYRQILGQKVEFLVSFYNNEISEKSEIFDDQFSVERPDGSNFTLKIRSTKLEDSAMYFCASTGTGPYEQYFGPGTRLTVT.

The V and J genes are TRBV5-1 and TRBJ2-5, with TRBD2 matching over 8 bases. Germline CDR1 and CDR2: SGHRS and YFSETQ. The CDR3 runs to 16 residues. V lost 0 bases, J lost 5 bases, and 9 bases stayed unmatched. The CDR3: CASSLAPAGDQETQYF. DNA for the CDR3: TGCGCCAGCAGCTTGGCCCCAGCGGGAGATCAGGAGACCCAGTACTTC.

The chain employs TRBV7-9 and TRBJ1-2; D call uncertain. The CDR3 spans 12 residues. V was trimmed by 8 bases and J by 4 bases, leaving 11 bases between them. The germline V gene encodes CDR1 SEHNR and CDR2 FQNEAQ (reference sequence). The CDR3 nucleotides are TGTGCCAGCGCCGTGGCGGCCTATGGCTACACCTTC. This translates into CASAVAAYGYTF.

The chain combines TRBV30 with TRBJ2-7; D is perhaps TRBD2 (5 bases). CDR1 and CDR2 from the germline V gene are GTSNPN and SVGIG (reference sequence). This CDR3 has 14 residues. V lost 0 bases to trimming and J lost 2 bases, with 11 bases between them. The CDR3 region is CAWSVLGQPYEQYF. Here the CDR3 DNA reads TGTGCCTGGAGTGTACTAGGCCAGCCCTACGAGCAGTACTTC.